Following are 11 T cell receptor beta chains from one sample sequenced in a study of cytomegalovirus exposure and HLA in healthy donors. 13 Jbeta primers and 60 Vbeta primers were used for the PCR. The method was immunoSEQ multiplex PCR; TCRdb's version includes in-frame clones alone and lacks a portion of them. This repertoire shows approximately 220,000 clones, roughly 80% found once; its top ten account for 0.22%. Sequencing was performed on PBMCs. Receptors were obtained from a girl aged 2 to 10 in good health and CMV-seronegative.

V usage is TRBV18 and J usage is TRBJ2-3; D not resolved. V lost 3 bases, J lost 6 bases, and 13 bases lay in between. Germline lookup yields CDR1 KGHSH and CDR2 LQKENI. This CDR3 is built from 14 residues. In DNA, the CDR3 is TGTGCCAGCTCACCTGGCCAGGTTCCTGATACGCAGTATTTT. It codes for CASSPGQVPDTQYF. Together with reference TRBV18 and TRBJ2-3, the CDR3 gives the full variable domain: NAGVMQNPRHLVRRRGQEARLRCSPMKGHSHVYWYRQLPEEGLKFMVYLQKENIIDESGMPKERFSAEFPKEGPSILRIQQVVRGDSAAYFCASSPGQVPDTQYFGPGTRLTVL.

The V and J genes are TRBV6-5 and TRBJ1-1; D perhaps matches TRBD1 (5 bases). Germline values: CDR1 MNHEY, CDR2 SVGAGI. The CDR3 extends over 14 amino acids. Trimming cost V 7 bases and J 3 bases, with 15 bases left between them. This CDR3 reads CASTTRTPDTEAFF. CDR3 sequence (DNA): TGTGCCAGCACCACGAGGACACCCGACACTGAAGCTTTCTTT.

V is TRBV11-2 and J is TRBJ1-3, with 7 bases lining up with TRBD1. This CDR3 is built from 16 residues. Germline values: CDR1 SGHAT, CDR2 FQNNGV. J was trimmed by 6 bases and V by 7 bases; bases with no gene match: 15. The CDR3, as DNA: TGTGCCAGCACCCCAAACCCGACAGGGAGATTAAACACCATATATTTT. This codes for CASTPNPTGRLNTIYF.

This clone came up once. V gene TRBV7-9 combines with J gene TRBJ2-7; TRBD1 agrees at 7 bases. There are 13 residues in the CDR3. After removal of 2 bases from V and 2 bases from J, the junction contained 0 bases not matched to a gene. Germline CDR1 SEHNR, CDR2 FQNEAQ (reference sequence). The CDR3 is CASSLQGAYEQYF. CDR3 nucleotides: TGTGCCAGCAGCTTACAGGGGGCCTACGAGCAGTACTTC.

This chain joins TRBV27 and TRBJ1-2, with TRBD1 matching over 8 bases. CDR1 and CDR2 (germline): MNHEY, SMNVEV (reference sequence). The CDR3 consists of 12 residues. Trimming at V came to 5 bases and at J to 6 bases, leaving 2 bases not matched to a gene. CDR3 sequence (DNA): TGTGCCAGCAGTAACAGGGGGGATGGCTACACCTTC. Protein: CASSNRGDGYTF.

On this clone itself: In the same sample, other DNA sequences code for this CDR3. This chain uses TRBV7-6 with TRBJ1-1; no clear D gene. With 2 bases removed from V and 1 base from J, the gap between germline ends came to 5 bases. The CDR3 runs to 13 residues. The germline CDR1 and CDR2 sequences are SGHVS and FNYEAQ. DNA for the CDR3: TGTGCCAGCAGCTTAACAGAGAACACTGAAGCTTTCTTT. As protein: CASSLTENTEAFF.

V is TRBV7-9 and J is TRBJ2-5; weak D call: TRBD2 (5 bases). The germline V and J ends were trimmed by 6 bases and 4 bases, with 21 bases remaining between them. The CDR3 has 16 residues. CDR1 is SEHNR and CDR2 is FQNEAQ in the germline V gene (reference sequence). The CDR3 DNA reads as TGTGCCAGCAGTCCCAGCCTTTTCACTAGTCTAGAGACCCAGTACTTC. It translates to CASSPSLFTSLETQYF.

This clone came up once. V usage is TRBV5-6 and J usage is TRBJ1-4; tentative D call: TRBD1 (6 bases). CDR3 length: 15 residues. V was pared by 3 bases and J by 8 bases, with 17 bases between. Germline V CDR1 and CDR2: SGHDT, YYEEEE. The CDR3 is CASSSPGSRGEKLFF. The CDR3 DNA sequence: TGTGCCAGCAGCTCACCGGGTTCCAGGGGCGAAAAACTGTTTTTT. The complete variable domain, with remaining parts taken from reference TRBV5-6 and TRBJ1-4, reads DAGVTQSPTHLIKTRGQQVTLRCSPKSGHDTVSWYQQALGQGPQFIFQYYEEEERQRGNFPDRFSGHQFPNYSSELNVNALLLGDSALYLCASSSPGSRGEKLFFGSGTQLSVL.

V and J are TRBV9 and TRBJ2-1; 9 nucleotides match TRBD1. CDR1 and CDR2 from the germline V gene are SGDLS and YYNGEE. This CDR3 contains 15 residues. V dropped 6 bases and J dropped 3; count of bases not matched to a gene: 7. The CDR3 region is CASNTGTGIYNEQFF. CDR3 coding DNA: TGTGCCAGCAACACCGGGACAGGGATCTACAATGAGCAGTTCTTC.

This clone appeared once. The genes are TRBV7-9 and TRBJ1-1; D not certain. Trimming left V 2 bases short and J 0 bases short, with 7 bases between. This CDR3 has 14 residues. Looked up from germline, CDR1 is SEHNR and CDR2 is FQNEAQ (reference sequence). The CDR3 reads CASSLTSMNTEAFF. The CDR3 DNA reads TGTGCCAGCAGCTTAACTTCCATGAACACTGAAGCTTTCTTT.

This clone was recorded a few times. The V and J genes are TRBV29-1 and TRBJ2-5, with D possibly being TRBD2 (5 bases). Trimming shortened V by 4 bases and J by 3 bases, and 9 bases separated the two germline ends. Germline assignment: CDR1 SQVTM and CDR2 ANQGSEA. The CDR3 totals 12 residues. CDR3: CSVGWGEETQYF. The CDR3 region has the DNA TGCAGCGTTGGGTGGGGAGAAGAGACCCAGTACTTC.